The clone carrying this T cell receptor (beta chain) was observed a few times. Antigen specificity is unknown. This entry belongs to a study of read filtering for tumor transcriptome and immune sequencing. Germline loops: CDR1 SEHNR, CDR2 FQNEAQ (reference sequence). The junction had 16 bases not matched to a gene; V was cut back by 5 bases and J by 2 bases. There are 19 residues in the CDR3. Molecular barcoded adaptors covering alpha/delta and beta/gamma chains were used on approximately 400 ng RNA. TCRdb analysed the reads with MiXCR anew, one entry per CDR3 protein. The sample lists 40,000 to 50,000 distinct CDR3 sequences; approximately 18% were seen once. Whole-study results and caveats: IR-seq captured clonotypes deeper and more reliably than RNA-seq.

The rearrangement joins TRBV7-9 to TRBJ2-2; 8 positions agree with TRBD2. Sequencing was carried out using a population of CD138-negative cells sorted from bone marrow. This receptor was taken from a donor at least 40 years old with multiple myeloma. The CDR3 nucleotides are TGTGCCAGCAGCCCTGCCCGCGTGGGGGCGGGAGGCAACACCGGGGAGCTGTTTTTT. As protein: CASSPARVGAGGNTGELFF.